The source of this T cell receptor (beta chain) is a study of T-cell reconstitution after alpha-beta-depleted transplantation in children. Preparing the TCRbeta library involved the use of unique molecular identifiers. From the PCR reads, TCRdb called clonotypes with MiXCR, one entry per CDR3 protein. This sample has under 750,000 distinct CDR3 sequences, with about 21% found just once. Study-level results: Hyperexpanded clones declined; after one year, newly produced T cells mostly supplied diversity. Some patients owed their high day-60 TCRbeta diversity to surviving recipient T cells and thymic progenitors. There were reportedly several hundred expanded graft clones from which alpha-beta T cells came about two months after transplant.

The table lists this clonotype with a few counts. Its antigen is undetermined. The CDR3 contains 14 residues. Trimming took 4 bases from V and 6 from J, leaving 12 bases between them. This specimen was PBMCs, mostly from graft donor cells, taken 360 days after TCRalphabeta/CD19-depleted stem cell transplant. The chain uses TRBV12-3 or TRBV12-4 and TRBJ2-2; D perhaps matches TRBD2 (5 bases). The receptor's source is a boy under three years old who had a stem cell transplant for acute myeloid leukemia, so the T cells may come from the graft donor. Here the CDR3 reads CASSSNSVPGELFF. The CDR3 nucleotides read TGTGCCAGCAGTTCGAATAGCGTTCCCGGGGAGCTGTTTTTT.